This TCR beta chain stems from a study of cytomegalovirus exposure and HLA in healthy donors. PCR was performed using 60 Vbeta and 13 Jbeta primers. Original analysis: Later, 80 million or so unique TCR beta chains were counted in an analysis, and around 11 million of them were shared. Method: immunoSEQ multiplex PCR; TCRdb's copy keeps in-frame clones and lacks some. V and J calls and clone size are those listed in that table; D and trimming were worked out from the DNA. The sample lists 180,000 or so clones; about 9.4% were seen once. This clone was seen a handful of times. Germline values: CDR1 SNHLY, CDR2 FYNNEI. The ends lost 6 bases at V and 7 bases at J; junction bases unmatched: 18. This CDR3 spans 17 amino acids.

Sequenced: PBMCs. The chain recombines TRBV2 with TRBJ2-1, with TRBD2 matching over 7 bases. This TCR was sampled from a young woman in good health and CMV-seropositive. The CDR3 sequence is CASRPPIGAGEGNEQFF. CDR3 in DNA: TGTGCCAGCAGACCCCCGATAGGCGCGGGAGAGGGGAATGAGCAGTTCTTC.